Listed below are T cell receptor beta chains from one sample, sequenced in a study of blood T cells in healthy people across ages. TCRdb used MiXCR to reprocess the 5' RACE reads, holding one entry per CDR3 protein. The table records about 1.1 million distinct CDR3 sequences, around two fifths of them present only once. Sample: blood. The receptors were gathered from a man aged 18-30 years in good health. Each CDR3 is given with its conserved first and last residue. The order of the fields is V gene, D gene, J gene, clone size, CDR3 length, CDR3 protein, CDR3 DNA. A D gene is named only where the DNA matches it firmly. Size values are once, few and many counts, or a class for expanded clones, and some rows have none.

TRBV21-1	NA	TRBJ2-5	few	16	CASTINRDLRQETQYF	TGTGCCAGCACAATTAACAGGGATCTTCGCCAAGAGACCCAGTACTTC
TRBV27	TRBD1	TRBJ1-6	NA	14	CASRGTGVQSPLHF	TGTGCCAGCAGGGGGACAGGGGTTCAGTCACCCCTCCACTTT
TRBV5-1	TRBD2	TRBJ2-1	NA	20	CASSLDSGGSPSSSYNEQFF	TGCGCCAGCAGCTTAGATAGCGGGGGGTCCCCTTCGAGCTCCTACAATGAGCAGTTCTTC
TRBV7-9	NA	TRBJ2-3	few	15	CASSLEGTRTDTQYF	TGTGCCAGCAGCTTAGAGGGCACTCGCACAGATACGCAGTATTTT
TRBV5-6	NA	TRBJ1-3	few	15	CASSLAEVLGDAIYF	TGTGCCAGCAGCTTGGCCGAGGTTCTTGGGGACGCCATATATTTT
TRBV7-9	TRBD1	TRBJ2-3	few	16	CASSLDRGIDTDTQYF	TGTGCCAGCAGCCTCGACAGGGGGATCGACACAGATACGCAGTATTTT
TRBV4-2	NA	TRBJ2-3	few	15	CASSQPDLSTDTQYF	TGTGCCAGCAGCCAGCCCGACCTGAGCACAGATACGCAGTATTTT
TRBV20-1	NA	TRBJ1-4	NA	12	CSAYPRVEKLFF	TGCAGTGCCTACCCCAGGGTTGAAAAACTGTTTTTT
TRBV18	NA	TRBJ1-1	NA	15	CASSPSRGVGTEAFF	TGTGCCAGCTCACCATCTAGAGGAGTGGGCACTGAAGCTTTCTTT
TRBV11-2	NA	TRBJ2-3	NA	15	CASSLEAGAADTQYF	TGTGCCAGCAGCTTAGAGGCAGGGGCAGCAGATACGCAGTATTTT
TRBV7-2	NA	TRBJ2-2	few	14	CANRPGGSAGELFF	TGTGCCAATAGACCCGGAGGATCGGCCGGGGAGCTGTTTTTT
TRBV4-3	NA	TRBJ2-7	few	14	CASSQDLYVDEQYF	TGCGCCAGCAGCCAAGATCTTTACGTGGACGAGCAGTACTTC
TRBV29-1	NA	TRBJ2-7	NA	14	CSVRGLTATYEQYF	TGCAGCGTTCGCGGCTTGACAGCCACCTACGAGCAGTACTTC
TRBV2	NA	TRBJ1-6	few	16	CASNEGGSSYNSPLHF	TGTGCCAGCAACGAGGGGGGAAGCTCCTATAATTCACCCCTCCACTTT
TRBV12-5	NA	TRBJ2-5	few	15	CASGLRAERQETQYF	TGTGCTAGTGGTTTGCGGGCAGAGCGCCAAGAGACCCAGTACTTC
TRBV30	NA	TRBJ1-1	few	14	CAWSVLWPGTEAFF	TGTGCCTGGAGTGTACTCTGGCCCGGCACTGAAGCTTTCTTT
TRBV4-1	NA	TRBJ2-1	NA	16	CASSQDDGVRGNEQFF	TGCGCCAGCAGCCAAGATGATGGCGTACGGGGCAATGAGCAGTTCTTC
TRBV12-3/TRBV12-4	NA	TRBJ1-5	NA	13	CASSFEQDQPQHF	TGTGCCAGCAGTTTCGAACAAGATCAGCCCCAGCATTTT
TRBV5-1	TRBD1	TRBJ2-7	NA	14	CASSQTGASYEQYF	TGCGCCAGCAGCCAGACAGGGGCCTCCTACGAGCAGTACTTC
TRBV6-2/TRBV6-3	NA	TRBJ2-7	NA	13	CASSYEAYDEQYF	TGTGCCAGCAGTTATGAAGCTTACGACGAGCAGTACTTC
TRBV20-1	NA	TRBJ1-2	few	14	CSSRYRVMDYGYTF	TGCAGTTCGCGGTACAGGGTAATGGACTATGGCTACACCTTC
TRBV5-1	NA	TRBJ1-2	many	13	CASSPRGADGYTF	TGCGCCAGCAGCCCCAGGGGAGCTGATGGCTACACCTTC
TRBV3-1	NA	TRBJ2-4	NA	13	CASNHGGQNIQYF	TGTGCCAGCAACCACGGGGGACAAAACATTCAGTACTTC
TRBV20-1	NA	TRBJ1-1	NA	13	CSARSGLNTEAFF	TGCAGTGCTAGATCCGGGCTGAACACTGAAGCTTTCTTT
TRBV27	TRBD1	TRBJ2-1	few	15	CASIPWGDRFDEQFF	TGTGCCAGCATCCCGTGGGGGGACAGGTTCGATGAGCAGTTCTTC
TRBV5-1	NA	TRBJ1-1	many	14	CASSLGQADTEAFF	TGCGCCAGCAGCTTGGGGCAGGCTGACACTGAAGCTTTCTTT
TRBV14	NA	TRBJ1-4	NA	13	CASMYRDGEKLFF	TGTGCCAGCATGTACAGGGATGGTGAAAAACTGTTTTTT
TRBV6-5	NA	TRBJ2-5	once	15	CASSQLAMGDETQYF	TGTGCCAGCAGTCAGCTAGCGATGGGGGATGAGACCCAGTACTTC
TRBV5-1	NA	TRBJ1-1	few	12	CASSLPDSQAFF	TGCGCCAGCAGCTTACCGGACAGTCAAGCTTTCTTT
TRBV12-3/TRBV12-4	NA	TRBJ1-2	NA	14	CASGSGRPNYGYTF	TGTGCCAGCGGATCAGGACGGCCTAACTATGGCTACACCTTC
TRBV15	TRBD1	TRBJ2-5	NA	15	CATSPERTGQETQYF	TGTGCCACCAGCCCAGAGCGGACAGGCCAAGAGACCCAGTACTTC
TRBV12-5	NA	TRBJ2-5	few	16	CASGLERHGPGETQYF	TGTGCTAGTGGTTTGGAAAGACACGGGCCCGGAGAGACCCAGTACTTC
TRBV6-6	TRBD1	TRBJ1-1	NA	12	CASGQGATEAFF	TGTGCCAGCGGCCAGGGGGCCACTGAAGCTTTCTTT
TRBV11-1	NA	TRBJ2-7	NA	15	CASSPLTEVTYEQYF	TGTGCCAGCAGCCCCCTGACTGAGGTTACCTACGAGCAGTACTTC
TRBV20-1	TRBD2	TRBJ2-1	few	15	CSAMSLAGTNNEQFF	TGCAGTGCTATGTCGCTAGCGGGGACCAACAATGAGCAGTTCTTC
TRBV6-2/TRBV6-3	NA	TRBJ1-5	NA	14	CASSYSRSNQPQHF	TGTGCCAGCAGTTACTCCCGTAGCAATCAGCCCCAGCATTTT
TRBV7-9	TRBD1	TRBJ2-1	NA	16	CASSRSDRGSYNEQFF	TGTGCCAGCAGCCGCTCGGACAGGGGGTCCTACAATGAGCAGTTCTTC
TRBV6-6	NA	TRBJ2-3	few	13	CASIESLTDTQYF	TGTGCCAGCATCGAGAGTCTCACAGATACGCAGTATTTT
TRBV20-1	NA	TRBJ1-2	few	12	CSASSQGGGYTF	TGCAGTGCTAGTTCGCAGGGTGGCGGATACACCTTC
TRBV29-1	NA	TRBJ1-2	few	11	CSAEDMSGYTF	TGCAGCGCTGAAGATATGTCTGGCTACACCTTC
TRBV7-2	NA	TRBJ2-3	NA	17	CASSPTGGVTSTDTQYF	TGTGCCAGCAGCCCCACAGGAGGGGTTACTAGCACAGATACGCAGTATTTT
TRBV5-1	NA	TRBJ2-1	NA	12	CASSRGDAEQFF	TGCGCCAGCAGCAGGGGGGACGCTGAGCAGTTCTTC
TRBV24-1	TRBD1	TRBJ2-7	few	16	CATSGPGQVSTYEQYF	TGTGCCACCAGTGGTCCGGGACAGGTTAGTACCTACGAGCAGTACTTC
TRBV9	NA	TRBJ2-5	NA	14	CASSVGGRGDEQYF	TGTGCCAGCAGCGTGGGAGGCAGGGGGGATGAGCAGTACTTC
TRBV6-1	TRBD1	TRBJ1-2	few	15	CASSELQGRENGYTF	TGTGCCAGCAGTGAGTTACAGGGGAGAGAAAATGGCTACACCTTC
TRBV14	NA	TRBJ2-1	once	16	CASAPLGATTTDEQFF	TGTGCCAGCGCACCTCTTGGGGCAACTACTACAGATGAGCAGTTCTTC
TRBV2	TRBD1	TRBJ1-2	NA	15	CASSFSGTADYGYTF	TGTGCCAGCAGCTTCTCCGGGACAGCTGATTATGGCTACACCTTC
TRBV6-5	TRBD1	TRBJ1-1	few	15	CASRAGQGWGTEAFF	TGTGCCAGCAGAGCGGGACAGGGTTGGGGCACTGAAGCTTTCTTT
TRBV9	NA	TRBJ2-3	NA	16	CASSAPPGDSTDTQYF	TGTGCCAGCAGCGCCCCCCCCGGGGATAGCACAGATACGCAGTATTTT
TRBV20-1	NA	TRBJ1-5	few	16	CSARAGWAMPNQPQHF	TGCAGTGCTAGAGCCGGCTGGGCTATGCCGAATCAGCCCCAGCATTTT